The 17 T cell receptor beta chains below all came from one sample that was sequenced in a study of blood T cell repertoires in COVID-19. Assay: immunoSEQ multiplex PCR; the TCRdb copy retains only in-frame clones and omits some. The sample shows some 150,000 clones, around 73% of them seen only once. The source material was peripheral blood. The receptor source for this set is a woman between 45 and 60 years old with active or convalescent COVID-19.

The V call is TRBV4-3, the J call TRBJ2-7, with 9 positions matching TRBD1. After removal of 0 bases from V and 4 bases from J, the junction contained 13 bases not matched to a gene. The CDR3 consists of 18 residues. The germline V gene has CDR1 LGHNA and CDR2 YSLEER. This CDR3 reads CASSQDVFPGTGKYEQYF. The CDR3, as DNA: TGCGCCAGCAGCCAAGACGTTTTCCCCGGGACAGGGAAGTACGAGCAGTACTTC.

This chain uses TRBV30 with TRBJ2-5, with D possibly matching TRBD2 (5 bases). The germline V gene encodes CDR1 GTSNPN and CDR2 SVGIG (reference sequence). The CDR3 consists of 13 residues. Trimming shortened V by 3 bases and J by 2 bases, and 10 bases separated the two germline ends. The CDR3 nucleotides are TGTGCCTGGAGCCCAAGGGAGCAAGAGACCCAGTACTTC. Translated, it gives CAWSPREQETQYF.

CDR3 coding DNA: TGCAGCGTTGAAGATCTGGGACAGGGGGCGACTGAAGCTTTCTTT. Translated: CSVEDLGQGATEAFF. The V gene is TRBV29-1, the J gene TRBJ1-1; 12 nucleotides line up with TRBD1. V gave up 0 bases and J gave up 5 bases; unmatched junction bases: 4. CDR3 length: 15 residues. Germline V gene sequence: CDR1 SQVTM, CDR2 ANQGSEA. The whole variable domain, remainder taken from reference TRBV29-1 and TRBJ1-1, is SAVISQKPSRDICQRGTSLTIQCQVDSQVTMMFWYRQQPGQSLTLIATANQGSEATYESGFVIDKFPISRPNLTFSTLTVSNMSPEDSSIYLCSVEDLGQGATEAFFGQGTRLTVV.

This rearrangement joins TRBV7-3 to TRBJ2-5; 9 nucleotides match TRBD2. From germline, CDR1 is SGHTA and CDR2 FQGTGA. The CDR3 is 16 amino acids. Trimming took 2 bases from V and 4 from J; bases not matched to a gene: 8. CDR3 amino acids: CASSLYSSGSPETQYF. Here the CDR3 DNA reads TGTGCCAGCAGCTTATATAGTAGCGGGAGTCCAGAGACCCAGTACTTC.

The chain is built from TRBV6-5 and TRBJ1-4; TRBD1 matches 7 bases. V lost 4 bases to trimming and J lost 7 bases; unmatched junction nucleotides: 9. The V gene's germline CDR1 is MNHEY and CDR2 SVGAGI. This CDR3 contains 15 residues. CDR3 DNA: TGTGCCAGCAGTTGGGCTCAGGGGGGACCTGAAAAACTGTTTTTT. Protein product: CASSWAQGGPEKLFF.

CDR3: CASSYYRSGNTIYF. The CDR3 coding sequence is TGTGCCAGCAGTTACTATCGGAGCGGAAACACCATATATTTT. The chain links TRBV6-5 to TRBJ1-3, with D unclear. CDR1 MNHEY and CDR2 SVGAGI come from the germline V gene. The CDR3 runs 14 residues. Trimming shortened V by 1 base and J by 4 bases, and 8 bases separated the two germline ends.

The chain links TRBV4-2 to TRBJ2-3; 10 bases agree with TRBD2. In germline, CDR1 is LGHNA, CDR2 YNFKEQ. After removal of 1 base from V and 0 bases from J, the junction contained 7 bases not matched to a gene. This CDR3 contains 18 residues. The CDR3 DNA sequence: TGTGCCAGCAGCCAAGGGCTAGCGGGAGTGGGGAGCACAGATACGCAGTATTTT. Encoded protein: CASSQGLAGVGSTDTQYF.

The chain combines TRBV6-5 with TRBJ1-2; TRBD1 matches at 9 bases. The CDR3 totals 14 residues. From germline, CDR1 is MNHEY and CDR2 SVGAGI. V lost 7 bases and J lost 4; bases outside the gene matches: 7. In DNA form, the CDR3 reads TGTGCCAGCAACCCGGACAGGGGTCTCTATGGCTACACCTTC. Residues: CASNPDRGLYGYTF.

The chain is built from TRBV27 and TRBJ2-2, with TRBD2 matching 9 bases. J was trimmed by 6 bases and V by 1 base; bases with no gene match: 6. This CDR3 contains 16 residues. Germline CDR1 is MNHEY and CDR2 is SMNVEV (reference sequence). This CDR3 reads CASSLYGGRAPGELFF. Here the CDR3 DNA reads TGTGCCAGCAGTTTATATGGCGGGAGGGCCCCCGGGGAGCTGTTTTTT.

DNA for the CDR3: TGTGCCAGTAGTATTCGGGGTTTCAATCAGCCCCAGCATTTT. It codes for CASSIRGFNQPQHF. The J gene is TRBJ1-5, the V gene TRBV19; D is unresolved. Germline V gene sequence: CDR1 LNHDA, CDR2 SQIVND (reference sequence). The CDR3 length is 14 residues. Deletions cut 3 bases from V and 3 bases from J, with 9 bases between.

The rearrangement uses TRBV15 and TRBJ2-3; D uncertain. The germline V and J ends were trimmed by 2 bases and 6 bases, with 9 bases remaining between them. Germline CDR1 is LNHNV and CDR2 is YYDKDF (reference sequence). This CDR3 has 13 amino acids. The CDR3 loop reads CATSRKVEDTQYF. The CDR3 DNA sequence: TGTGCCACCAGCAGAAAAGTGGAGGATACGCAGTATTTT.

This chain links TRBV7-2 with TRBJ1-2; 7 nucleotides match TRBD1. Losses at the gene ends were 6 bases for V and 1 base for J; bases not matched to a gene: 5. This CDR3 region has 14 residues. Germline loops: CDR1 SGHTA, CDR2 FQGNSA. CDR3 sequence (DNA): TGTGCCAGCAGTCGGACAGGCCTTAACTATGGCTACACCTTC. Translated: CASSRTGLNYGYTF.

V gene TRBV2 combines with J gene TRBJ2-7; TRBD1 agrees at 8 bases. The CDR3 covers 15 residues. Germline CDR1 SNHLY, CDR2 FYNNEI. The ends lost 5 bases at V and 0 bases at J; junction bases unmatched: 6. Here the CDR3 reads CASSRTGLSSYEQYF. In nucleotides, the CDR3 is TGTGCCAGCAGTAGGACAGGGCTGAGCTCCTACGAGCAGTACTTC.

The J gene is TRBJ1-2, the V gene TRBV7-9; D unclear. This CDR3 contains 12 residues. The V gene lost 1 base and the J gene lost 4 bases, with 4 bases spanning the gap. The V gene's germline CDR1 is SEHNR and CDR2 FQNEAQ (reference sequence). The CDR3 here is CASSLDSYGYTF. DNA of the CDR3: TGTGCCAGCAGCTTAGACAGCTATGGCTACACCTTC.

The J gene is TRBJ2-7, the V gene TRBV14; TRBD2 might be the D (5 bases). CDR1 and CDR2 from the germline V gene are SGHDN and FVKESK. The CDR3 contains 16 residues. Trimming took off 1 base at V and 4 bases at J, with 17 bases between the two ends. The CDR3 DNA reads TGTGCCAGCAGCCAAGGGTCGGGGTTAGGGAAGTACGAGCAGTACTTC. This sequence encodes CASSQGSGLGKYEQYF.

The chain employs TRBV19 and TRBJ1-2; 7 positions match TRBD1. V trimming: 7 bases; J trimming: 4 bases; junction bases outside the gene matches: 9. CDR1 is LNHDA and CDR2 is SQIVND in the germline V gene (reference sequence). The CDR3 runs 14 residues. CDR3 sequence (DNA): TGTGCCAGTACCAAGGGGGCAGCCTCCTATGGCTACACCTTC. Residues: CASTKGAASYGYTF.

This clone was counted once. This chain uses TRBV30 with TRBJ2-1; TRBD2 might be the D (6 bases). The CDR3 consists of 14 residues. V lost 2 bases and J lost 6, with 14 bases in between. In germline, CDR1 is GTSNPN, CDR2 SVGIG (reference sequence). The CDR3, as DNA: TGTGCCTGGAGTCCGGGACTTCTAGGCAATGAGCAGTTCTTC. This encodes CAWSPGLLGNEQFF.